This TCR beta chain came from a study of early T cells in non-severe SARS-CoV-2 infection. Looking at the study overall: The sequenced material was bulk RNA from unsorted whole blood, and its chains were unpaired. Study-level results: Reliance on VDJdb matching favored anti-spike CD8 responses; private and CD4 specificities were missed.

Worth noting for this clonotype: Antigen specificity is unknown.

As part of library construction, unique molecular identifiers were attached to individual cDNA molecules. TCRdb re-analysed the 5' RACE reads in MiXCR, keeping a single row per CDR3 protein. In the table there are over 50,000 distinct CDR3 sequences, under 15% of which are singletons. The CDR3 extends over 15 amino acids. Trimming took 2 bases from V and 4 from J; bases not matched to a gene: 3. Looked up from germline, CDR1 is SGHDT and CDR2 is YYEEEE. The sample in question was whole blood, obtained at baseline. The TCR comes from an adult who was a healthcare worker with PCR-confirmed SARS-CoV-2 infection or an uninfected control (not recorded which). This sequence joins TRBV5-6 and TRBJ1-5; 10 bases agree with TRBD1. The CDR3 DNA is TGTGCCAGCAGCTTAGGGACAGGGGTTAATCAGCCCCAGCATTTT. As protein: CASSLGTGVNQPQHF.